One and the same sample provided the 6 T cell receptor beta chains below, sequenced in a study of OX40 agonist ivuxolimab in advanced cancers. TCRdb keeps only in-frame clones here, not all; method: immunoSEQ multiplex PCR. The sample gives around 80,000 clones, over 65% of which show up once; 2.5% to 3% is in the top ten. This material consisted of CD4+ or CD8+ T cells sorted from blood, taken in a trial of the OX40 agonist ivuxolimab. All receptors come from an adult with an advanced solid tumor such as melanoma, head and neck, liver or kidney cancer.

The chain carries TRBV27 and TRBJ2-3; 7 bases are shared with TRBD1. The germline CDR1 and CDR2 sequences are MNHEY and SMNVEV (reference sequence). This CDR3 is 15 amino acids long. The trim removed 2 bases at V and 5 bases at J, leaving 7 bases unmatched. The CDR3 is CASSLRQGVGDTQYF. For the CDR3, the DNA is TGTGCCAGCAGTTTAAGGCAGGGGGTGGGAGATACGCAGTATTTT.

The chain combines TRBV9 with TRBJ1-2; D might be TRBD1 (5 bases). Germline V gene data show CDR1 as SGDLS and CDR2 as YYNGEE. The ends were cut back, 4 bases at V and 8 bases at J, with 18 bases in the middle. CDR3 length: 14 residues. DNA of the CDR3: TGTGCCAGCAGCCCCGGATTAGGGACTCAAGGCTACACCTTC. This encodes CASSPGLGTQGYTF.

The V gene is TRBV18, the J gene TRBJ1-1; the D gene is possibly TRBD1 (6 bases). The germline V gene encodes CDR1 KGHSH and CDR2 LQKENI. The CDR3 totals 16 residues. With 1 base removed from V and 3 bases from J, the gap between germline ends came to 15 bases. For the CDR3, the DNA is TGTGCCAGCTCACCACGTTCGGGGGCGTCGGACACTGAAGCTTTCTTT. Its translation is CASSPRSGASDTEAFF.

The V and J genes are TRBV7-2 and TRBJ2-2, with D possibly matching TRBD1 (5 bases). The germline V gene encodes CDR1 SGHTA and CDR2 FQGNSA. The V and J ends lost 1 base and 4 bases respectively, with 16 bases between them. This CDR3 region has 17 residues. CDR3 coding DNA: TGTGCCAGCAGCTTAGATGGGTCCAGGGTGATCACCGGGGAGCTGTTTTTT. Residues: CASSLDGSRVITGELFF.

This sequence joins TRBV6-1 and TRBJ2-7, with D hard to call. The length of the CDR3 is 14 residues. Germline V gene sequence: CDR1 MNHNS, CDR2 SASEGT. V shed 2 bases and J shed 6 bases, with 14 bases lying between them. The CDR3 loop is CASSEKGRTGEQYV. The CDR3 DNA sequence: TGTGCCAGCAGTGAAAAGGGCAGGACGGGCGAGCAGTACGTC.

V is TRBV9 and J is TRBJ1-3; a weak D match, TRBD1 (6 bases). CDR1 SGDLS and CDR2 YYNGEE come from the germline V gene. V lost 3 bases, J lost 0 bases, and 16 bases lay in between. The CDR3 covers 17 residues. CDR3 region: CASSASGGLSSGNTIYF. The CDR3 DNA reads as TGTGCCAGCAGCGCCTCGGGGGGGCTGAGCTCTGGAAACACCATATATTTT.